This T cell receptor (beta chain) stems from a study of PD-L1 blockade in urothelial cancer. Indicated time point: pretreatment peripheral blood. Patient sample counts ranged from 1 to 8, pretreatment and on-treatment. Deletions cut 6 bases from V and 0 bases from J, with 9 bases between. CDR1 and CDR2 from the germline V gene are SGHTA and FQGNSA. This CDR3 spans 14 amino acids. Only in-frame clones appear in the TCRdb table, and some are missing; sequencing was by immunoSEQ multiplex PCR. This sample has roughly 55,000 clones, with about 86% found just once. The sequencing used PBMCs, collected around atezolizumab (anti-PD-L1) treatment. The source is a man aged 60 to 75 with urothelial cancer. The rearrangement uses TRBV7-2 and TRBJ1-3, with D maybe TRBD1 (5 bases). In DNA, the CDR3 is TGTGCCAGCAGTTTCAGGGACTCTGGAAACACCATATATTTT. As protein: CASSFRDSGNTIYF.